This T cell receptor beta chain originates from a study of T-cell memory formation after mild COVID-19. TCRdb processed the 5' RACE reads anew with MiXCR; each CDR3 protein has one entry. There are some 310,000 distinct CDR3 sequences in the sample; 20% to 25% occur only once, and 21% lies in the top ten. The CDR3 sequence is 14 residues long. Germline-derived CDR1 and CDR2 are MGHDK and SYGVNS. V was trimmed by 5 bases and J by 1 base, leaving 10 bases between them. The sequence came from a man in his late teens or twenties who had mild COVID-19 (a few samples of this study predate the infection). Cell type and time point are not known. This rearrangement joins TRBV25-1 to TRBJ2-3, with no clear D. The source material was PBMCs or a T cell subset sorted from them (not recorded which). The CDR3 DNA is TGTGCCAGCAGTCAGGTTGGAGGCACAGATACGCAGTATTTT. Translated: CASSQVGGTDTQYF.